The rows below give T cell receptor beta chains drawn from one sample of a study of a mutant IDH1 vaccine in newly diagnosed glioma. This table comes from immunoSEQ multiplex PCR, and its TCRdb copy is limited to in-frame clones, with some not included. The data contain approximately 32,000 clones, around 58% of them singletons. Their specific antigens are unknown. The source was PBMCs, collected from a glioma patient whose treatment included an IDH1 peptide vaccine. These receptors were taken from a woman under 30 with glioma. The CDR3 runs from the conserved cysteine through the conserved F or W. A D gene is named only where the DNA matches it firmly. The listing skips clone size in some rows; elsewhere it reads once, few, many or a size class.

v_call: TRBV6-6
j_call: TRBJ1-1
clone_size: .
d_call: TRBD1
cdr3_aa: CASGQGGNTEAFF
cdr3_nt: TGTGCCAGCGGACAGGGTGGGAACACTGAAGCTTTCTTT

v_call: TRBV19
j_call: TRBJ1-1
clone_size: few
d_call: TRBD1
cdr3_aa: CASSNTGATEAFF
cdr3_nt: TGTGCCAGTAGTAACACAGGGGCCACTGAAGCTTTCTTT

v_call: TRBV5-1
j_call: TRBJ2-7
clone_size: .
d_call: TRBD2
cdr3_aa: CASSHGLAGGLNSYEQYF
cdr3_nt: TGCGCCAGCAGCCACGGACTAGCGGGGGGGCTCAACTCCTACGAGCAGTACTTC

v_call: TRBV6-1
j_call: TRBJ2-5
clone_size: medium-sized
d_call: .
cdr3_aa: CASSATRRTQYF
cdr3_nt: TGTGCCAGCAGTGCTACGCGTCGGACCCAGTACTTC

v_call: TRBV6-5
j_call: TRBJ1-1
clone_size: few
d_call: TRBD1
cdr3_aa: CASQGVGEAFF
cdr3_nt: TGTGCCAGCCAGGGGGTTGGTGAAGCTTTCTTT

v_call: TRBV4-2
j_call: TRBJ2-1
clone_size: .
d_call: TRBD2
cdr3_aa: CASSQRSGTSGYNEQFF
cdr3_nt: TGTGCCAGCAGCCAAAGATCGGGGACTAGCGGTTACAATGAGCAGTTCTTC

v_call: TRBV4-1
j_call: TRBJ1-5
clone_size: few
d_call: TRBD1
cdr3_aa: CASSQGGGGAVNQPQHF
cdr3_nt: TGCGCCAGCAGCCAAGGTGGAGGGGGCGCAGTCAATCAGCCCCAGCATTTT

v_call: TRBV6-5
j_call: TRBJ2-7
clone_size: few
d_call: .
cdr3_aa: CASQGQGSQLEQYF
cdr3_nt: TGTGCCAGCCAGGGTCAGGGTAGTCAACTCGAGCAGTACTTC

v_call: TRBV19
j_call: TRBJ2-1
clone_size: medium-sized
d_call: TRBD2
cdr3_aa: CASSILAGGGNEQFF
cdr3_nt: TGTGCCAGTAGTATACTAGCGGGGGGAGGGAATGAGCAGTTCTTC

v_call: TRBV7-2
j_call: TRBJ1-1
clone_size: .
d_call: .
cdr3_aa: CASSFLGQGGTEAFF
cdr3_nt: TGTGCCAGCAGCTTCCTGGGTCAAGGGGGTACTGAAGCTTTCTTT

v_call: TRBV7-8
j_call: TRBJ1-5
clone_size: once
d_call: .
cdr3_aa: CASSFGTLNQPQHF
cdr3_nt: TGTGCCAGCAGCTTCGGTACCTTAAATCAGCCCCAGCATTTT

v_call: TRBV27
j_call: TRBJ1-5
clone_size: .
d_call: TRBD1
cdr3_aa: CASSPSPTGGGQPQHF
cdr3_nt: TGTGCCAGCAGTCCGAGTCCGACAGGGGGGGGGCAGCCCCAGCATTTT

v_call: TRBV7-6
j_call: TRBJ2-1
clone_size: .
d_call: .
cdr3_aa: CASSLVTYNEQFF
cdr3_nt: TGTGCCAGCAGCTTAGTAACGTACAATGAGCAGTTCTTC

v_call: TRBV9
j_call: TRBJ2-5
clone_size: .
d_call: .
cdr3_aa: CASSVGVGKGETQYF
cdr3_nt: TGTGCCAGCAGCGTAGGGGTGGGGAAGGGAGAGACCCAGTACTTC

v_call: TRBV4-3
j_call: TRBJ1-1
clone_size: few
d_call: .
cdr3_aa: CASSQDYRGRNTEAFF
cdr3_nt: TGCGCCAGCAGCCAAGATTATCGGGGGAGGAACACTGAAGCTTTCTTT

v_call: TRBV7-7
j_call: TRBJ2-5
clone_size: .
d_call: .
cdr3_aa: CASSSRTGQETQYF
cdr3_nt: TGTGCTAGCAGCTCTCGGACGGGCCAAGAGACCCAGTACTTC

v_call: TRBV10-3
j_call: TRBJ2-1
clone_size: .
d_call: .
cdr3_aa: CAISDRQGTQYNEQFF
cdr3_nt: TGTGCCATCAGTGACCGTCAGGGGACCCAGTACAATGAGCAGTTCTTC

v_call: TRBV27
j_call: TRBJ1-3
clone_size: few
d_call: .
cdr3_aa: CASGRSGIVGNTIYF
cdr3_nt: TGTGCCAGCGGACGTAGCGGGATAGTCGGAAACACCATATATTTT

v_call: TRBV5-4
j_call: TRBJ1-1
clone_size: .
d_call: .
cdr3_aa: CASSLGGPSTEAFF
cdr3_nt: TGTGCCAGCAGCTTGGGGGGGCCGAGCACTGAAGCTTTCTTT

v_call: TRBV29-1
j_call: TRBJ2-3
clone_size: few
d_call: .
cdr3_aa: CSVDGQGLDTQYF
cdr3_nt: TGCAGCGTTGATGGTCAGGGCCTCGATACGCAGTATTTT

v_call: TRBV6-5
j_call: TRBJ2-1
clone_size: .
d_call: .
cdr3_aa: CASRLTFSYNEQFF
cdr3_nt: TGTGCCAGCAGACTCACTTTCTCCTACAATGAGCAGTTCTTC

v_call: TRBV18
j_call: TRBJ2-7
clone_size: .
d_call: TRBD2
cdr3_aa: CASSPTLAGGLYEQYF
cdr3_nt: TGTGCCAGCTCACCGACACTAGCGGGGGGACTCTACGAGCAGTACTTC

v_call: TRBV5-1
j_call: TRBJ2-1
clone_size: .
d_call: .
cdr3_aa: CASSLYSEQFF
cdr3_nt: TGCGCCAGCAGCTTATACAGTGAGCAGTTCTTC

v_call: TRBV4-3
j_call: TRBJ1-1
clone_size: .
d_call: .
cdr3_aa: CASSRTSGSYTEAFF
cdr3_nt: TGCGCCAGCAGCCGGACTAGTGGGTCGTACACTGAAGCTTTCTTT

v_call: TRBV19
j_call: TRBJ2-1
clone_size: .
d_call: .
cdr3_aa: CASSVGPARGEQFF
cdr3_nt: TGTGCCAGTAGTGTGGGACCTGCGAGGGGTGAGCAGTTCTTC

v_call: TRBV7-2
j_call: TRBJ1-5
clone_size: .
d_call: .
cdr3_aa: CASAGGISNQPQHF
cdr3_nt: TGTGCCAGCGCGGGAGGGATCAGCAATCAGCCCCAGCATTTT

v_call: TRBV15
j_call: TRBJ1-1
clone_size: .
d_call: .
cdr3_aa: CATSREGGAGSGAFF
cdr3_nt: TGTGCCACCAGCAGAGAGGGAGGGGCCGGGTCGGGTGCTTTCTTT

v_call: TRBV7-2
j_call: TRBJ2-3
clone_size: .
d_call: TRBD2
cdr3_aa: CASSSIAGAKDTQYF
cdr3_nt: TGTGCCAGCAGCTCCATAGCGGGAGCAAAAGATACGCAGTATTTT

v_call: TRBV4-1
j_call: TRBJ1-1
clone_size: few
d_call: .
cdr3_aa: CASSQVPRGWSTEAFF
cdr3_nt: TGCGCCAGCAGCCAAGTTCCCAGAGGGTGGAGTACTGAAGCTTTCTTT

v_call: TRBV5-1
j_call: TRBJ2-2
clone_size: .
d_call: .
cdr3_aa: CASSPGSPGGELFF
cdr3_nt: TGCGCCAGCAGCCCCGGGTCCCCCGGGGGGGAGCTGTTTTTT

v_call: TRBV6-1
j_call: TRBJ2-7
clone_size: .
d_call: .
cdr3_aa: CASLKRGYEQYF
cdr3_nt: TGTGCCAGCCTCAAGAGGGGGTACGAGCAGTACTTC

v_call: TRBV2
j_call: TRBJ1-4
clone_size: .
d_call: .
cdr3_aa: CASSADTSTNEKLFF
cdr3_nt: TGTGCCAGCAGTGCGGACACATCAACTAATGAAAAACTGTTTTTT

v_call: TRBV4-3
j_call: TRBJ2-1
clone_size: few
d_call: .
cdr3_aa: CASSQGIARFNEQFF
cdr3_nt: TGCGCCAGCAGCCAAGGGATAGCTAGATTTAATGAGCAGTTCTTC

v_call: TRBV29-1
j_call: TRBJ1-5
clone_size: few
d_call: TRBD1
cdr3_aa: CSVSSGGVGQPQHF
cdr3_nt: TGCAGCGTTTCATCAGGGGGCGTTGGACAGCCCCAGCATTTT

v_call: TRBV5-1
j_call: TRBJ2-5
clone_size: once
d_call: TRBD1
cdr3_aa: CASSLGQGKETQYF
cdr3_nt: TGCGCCAGCAGCTTGGGACAGGGGAAAGAGACCCAGTACTTC

v_call: TRBV2
j_call: TRBJ1-2
clone_size: .
d_call: .
cdr3_aa: CASRETWILFKGGYGYTF
cdr3_nt: TGTGCCAGCAGGGAAACTTGGATCCTCTTCAAAGGGGGATATGGCTACACCTTC

v_call: TRBV19
j_call: TRBJ1-4
clone_size: .
d_call: TRBD1
cdr3_aa: CASSDRDRDEKLFF
cdr3_nt: TGTGCCAGTAGTGACCGGGACAGGGATGAAAAACTGTTTTTT

v_call: TRBV25-1
j_call: TRBJ1-4
clone_size: .
d_call: .
cdr3_aa: CASSGSHPRVDEKLFF
cdr3_nt: TGTGCCAGCAGTGGATCCCATCCCAGGGTTGATGAAAAACTGTTTTTT

v_call: TRBV7-2
j_call: TRBJ2-7
clone_size: .
d_call: TRBD2
cdr3_aa: CASSLGAALAGGPYEQYF
cdr3_nt: TGTGCCAGCAGCTTAGGAGCTGCTCTAGCGGGAGGGCCCTACGAGCAGTACTTC

v_call: TRBV11-2
j_call: TRBJ2-3
clone_size: .
d_call: .
cdr3_aa: CASSLDRSAVEGREDTQYF
cdr3_nt: TGTGCCAGCAGCTTAGATCGGTCGGCGGTCGAAGGGAGAGAAGATACGCAGTATTTT

v_call: TRBV28
j_call: TRBJ1-1
clone_size: few
d_call: .
cdr3_aa: CASSLAGQHTEAFF
cdr3_nt: TGTGCCAGCAGTTTAGCCGGACAGCACACTGAAGCTTTCTTT

v_call: TRBV10-3
j_call: TRBJ2-7
clone_size: .
d_call: .
cdr3_aa: CAISERGFENEQYF
cdr3_nt: TGTGCCATCAGTGAACGGGGCTTTGAAAACGAGCAGTACTTC

v_call: TRBV29-1
j_call: TRBJ1-2
clone_size: once
d_call: TRBD1
cdr3_aa: CSVVGTVRYGYTF
cdr3_nt: TGCAGCGTCGTCGGGACAGTCAGATATGGCTACACCTTC

v_call: TRBV5-6
j_call: TRBJ1-1
clone_size: .
d_call: .
cdr3_aa: CASSLTENTEAFF
cdr3_nt: TGTGCCAGCAGCCTCACAGAAAACACTGAAGCTTTCTTT

v_call: TRBV27
j_call: TRBJ2-2
clone_size: .
d_call: .
cdr3_aa: CASSLQGVVTGELFF
cdr3_nt: TGTGCCAGCAGTTTACAAGGGGTAGTCACCGGGGAGCTGTTTTTT

v_call: TRBV7-2
j_call: TRBJ2-1
clone_size: few
d_call: TRBD2
cdr3_aa: CATYGGGSRVQFF
cdr3_nt: TGTGCCACGTACGGGGGGGGGAGCCGGGTGCAGTTCTTC

v_call: TRBV7-9
j_call: TRBJ2-4
clone_size: .
d_call: TRBD2
cdr3_aa: CASSLRGEGDHQYF
cdr3_nt: TGTGCCAGCAGCTTACGGGGGGAGGGCGACCATCAGTACTTC

v_call: TRBV5-1
j_call: TRBJ2-3
clone_size: .
d_call: TRBD2
cdr3_aa: CASSRGAGLGTDTQYF
cdr3_nt: TGCGCCAGCAGCCGGGGAGCGGGGTTAGGCACAGATACGCAGTATTTT

v_call: TRBV18
j_call: TRBJ2-4
clone_size: .
d_call: TRBD1
cdr3_aa: CASSRDRATKNIQYF
cdr3_nt: TGTGCCAGCTCACGAGACAGGGCCACCAAAAACATTCAGTACTTC

v_call: TRBV7-9
j_call: TRBJ1-3
clone_size: .
d_call: .
cdr3_aa: CASRSTGQRNTIYF
cdr3_nt: TGTGCCAGCAGATCGACGGGACAACGAAACACCATATATTTT

v_call: TRBV4-2
j_call: TRBJ2-3
clone_size: .
d_call: .
cdr3_aa: CASSQDWGRGTDTQYF
cdr3_nt: TGTGCCAGCAGCCAAGATTGGGGGAGGGGGACAGATACGCAGTATTTT

v_call: TRBV6-1
j_call: TRBJ1-1
clone_size: .
d_call: .
cdr3_aa: CASNWVRGTEAFF
cdr3_nt: TGTGCCAGCAATTGGGTTCGGGGCACTGAAGCTTTCTTT

v_call: TRBV18
j_call: TRBJ2-5
clone_size: few
d_call: TRBD2
cdr3_aa: CASSPPTSGRQETQYF
cdr3_nt: TGTGCCAGCTCACCACCGACTAGCGGGCGGCAAGAGACCCAGTACTTC

v_call: TRBV27
j_call: TRBJ1-4
clone_size: .
d_call: .
cdr3_aa: CASSLFQRLGEATNEKLFF
cdr3_nt: TGTGCCAGCAGTTTATTTCAAAGATTAGGGGAGGCCACTAATGAAAAACTGTTTTTT

v_call: TRBV6-5
j_call: TRBJ1-5
clone_size: .
d_call: .
cdr3_aa: CASSREEGNQPQHF
cdr3_nt: TGTGCCAGCAGCCGCGAGGAGGGCAATCAGCCCCAGCATTTT